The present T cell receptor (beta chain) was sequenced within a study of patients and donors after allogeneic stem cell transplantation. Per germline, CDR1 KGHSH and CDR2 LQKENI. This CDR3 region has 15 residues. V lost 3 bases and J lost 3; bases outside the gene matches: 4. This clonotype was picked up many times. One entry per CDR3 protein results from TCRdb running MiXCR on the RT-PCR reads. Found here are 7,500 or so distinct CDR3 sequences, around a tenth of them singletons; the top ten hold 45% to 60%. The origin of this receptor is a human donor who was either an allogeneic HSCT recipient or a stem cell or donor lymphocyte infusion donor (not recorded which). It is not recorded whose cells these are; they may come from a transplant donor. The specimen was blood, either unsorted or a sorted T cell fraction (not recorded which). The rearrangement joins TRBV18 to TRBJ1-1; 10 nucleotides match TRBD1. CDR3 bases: TGTGCCAGCTCACCGCCGGGACAGGGGTACACTGAAGCTTTCTTT. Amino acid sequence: CASSPPGQGYTEAFF.